This T cell receptor (beta chain) was found in a study of T cell clones after liver transplantation. TCRdb keeps only in-frame clones here, not all; method: immunoSEQ multiplex PCR. In the table there are fewer than 80,000 clones, roughly 80% of which are singletons. Looked up from germline, CDR1 is SQVTM and CDR2 is ANQGSEA. The germline V and J ends were trimmed by 8 bases and 7 bases, with 18 bases remaining between them. The CDR3 length is 13 residues. Only a few counts were recorded for this clone. J is TRBJ1-5 and V is TRBV29-1; possibly TRBD1 for D (5 bases). Specimen: CD4+ T cells from blood, collected 48 to 50 months after liver transplant. This clonotype was obtained from a human patient who received a liver transplant. Some T cells may have originated in the graft donor. This CDR3 is CSTERSGDQPQHF. The CDR3 coding sequence is TGCAGCACGGAGAGAAGCGGGGACCAGCCCCAGCATTTT.